The present entry profiles one T cell receptor beta chain with its context. TCRdb's copy holds only in-frame clones and misses some; the assay was immunoSEQ multiplex PCR. The sample records 500,000 to 850,000 clones, about 87% being singletons. These data are taken from a study of shared T cell receptors in the human thymus. Germline assignment: CDR1 SGHRS and CDR2 YFSETQ. With 0 bases clipped from V and 14 bases from J, the junction kept 17 bases outside the gene matches. CDR3 length equals 17 residues. These data were also filed under a second study, of human thymus T cells. From that second work: Healthy Finnish infants undergoing corrective surgery for congenital heart defects provided the donor material. Corrective cardiac operations yielded the resected thymus tissue. Gene usage for V and J segments appeared biased in thymic and blood repertoires.

The genes are TRBV5-1 and TRBJ2-2; 9 bases line up with TRBD1. The specimen sequenced was thymocytes. The receptor was derived from a boy under two years old with a congenital heart defect. In DNA, the CDR3 is TGCGCCAGCAGCTTGGTTCCGGGACAGGGCGGGGTGACGGATCTGTTTTTT. This codes for CASSLVPGQGGVTDLFF.